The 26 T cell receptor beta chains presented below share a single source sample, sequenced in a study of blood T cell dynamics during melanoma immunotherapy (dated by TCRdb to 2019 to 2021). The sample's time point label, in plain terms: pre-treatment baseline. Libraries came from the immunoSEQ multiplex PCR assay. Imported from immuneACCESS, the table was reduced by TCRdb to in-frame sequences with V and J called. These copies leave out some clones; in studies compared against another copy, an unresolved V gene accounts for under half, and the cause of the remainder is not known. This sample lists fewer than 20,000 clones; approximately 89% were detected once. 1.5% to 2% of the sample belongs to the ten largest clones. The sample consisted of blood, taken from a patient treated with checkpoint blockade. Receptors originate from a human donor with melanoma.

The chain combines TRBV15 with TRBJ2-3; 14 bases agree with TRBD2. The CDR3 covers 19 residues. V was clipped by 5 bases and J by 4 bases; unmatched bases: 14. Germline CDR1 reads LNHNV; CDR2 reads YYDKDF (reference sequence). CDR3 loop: CATSFRLAGGPGLADTQYF. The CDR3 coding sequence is TGTGCCACCAGCTTTCGACTAGCGGGGGGGCCAGGGTTAGCAGATACGCAGTATTTT.

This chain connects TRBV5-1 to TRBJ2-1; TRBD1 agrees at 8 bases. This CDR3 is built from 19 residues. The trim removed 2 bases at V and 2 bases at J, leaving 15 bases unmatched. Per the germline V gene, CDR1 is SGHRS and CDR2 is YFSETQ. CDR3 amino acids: CASSLEGDRGNTAYNEQFF. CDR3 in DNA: TGCGCCAGCAGCTTAGAAGGAGACAGGGGAAATACTGCCTACAATGAGCAGTTCTTC.

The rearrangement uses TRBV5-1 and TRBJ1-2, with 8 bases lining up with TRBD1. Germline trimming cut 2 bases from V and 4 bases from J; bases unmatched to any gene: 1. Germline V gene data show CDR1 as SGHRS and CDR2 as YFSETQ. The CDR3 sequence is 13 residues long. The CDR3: CASSFGTGYGYTF. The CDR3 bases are TGCGCCAGCAGCTTCGGGACAGGCTATGGCTACACCTTC.

CDR3 in DNA: TGTGCCAGCTCACGTAGGGACAGGGAAAACTACGAGCAGTACTTC. This codes for CASSRRDRENYEQYF. V is TRBV18 and J is TRBJ2-7, with TRBD1 matching 9 bases. V lost 4 bases to trimming and J lost 3 bases; unmatched junction nucleotides: 7. Germline assignment: CDR1 KGHSH and CDR2 LQKENI. This CDR3 contains 15 residues.

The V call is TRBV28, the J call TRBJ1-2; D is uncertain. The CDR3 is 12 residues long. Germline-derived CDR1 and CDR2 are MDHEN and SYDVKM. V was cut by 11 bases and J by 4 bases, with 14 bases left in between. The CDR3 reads CAVTGVGYGYTF. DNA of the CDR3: TGTGCCGTCACCGGGGTGGGCTATGGCTACACCTTC.

CDR3 DNA: TGCAGCGGAGGGGACAGCAGGATCCCAGACACTGAAGCTTTCTTT. Protein sequence: CSGGDSRIPDTEAFF. The chain is built from TRBV29-1 and TRBJ1-1; TRBD1 matches 7 bases. This CDR3 is built from 15 residues. Germline V gene sequence: CDR1 SQVTM, CDR2 ANQGSEA. The V segment lost 7 bases and the J segment 3 bases; nucleotides outside the gene matches: 14.

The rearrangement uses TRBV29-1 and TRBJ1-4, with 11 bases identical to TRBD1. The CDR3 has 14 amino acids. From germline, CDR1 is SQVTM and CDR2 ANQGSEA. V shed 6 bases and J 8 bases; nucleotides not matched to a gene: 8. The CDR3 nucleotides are TGCAGCGTCATGCTCCGGGACAGGGGGGAAAAACTGTTTTTT. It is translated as CSVMLRDRGEKLFF.

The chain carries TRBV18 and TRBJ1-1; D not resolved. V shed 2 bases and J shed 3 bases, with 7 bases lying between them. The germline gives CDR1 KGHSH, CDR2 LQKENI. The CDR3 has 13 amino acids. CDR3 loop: CASSPEGYTEAFF. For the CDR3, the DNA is TGTGCCAGCTCACCAGAAGGGTACACTGAAGCTTTCTTT.

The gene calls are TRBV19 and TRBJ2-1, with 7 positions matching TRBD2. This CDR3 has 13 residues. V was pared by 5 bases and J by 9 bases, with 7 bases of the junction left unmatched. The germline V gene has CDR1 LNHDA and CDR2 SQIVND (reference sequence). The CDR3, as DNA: TGTGCCAGTAGTCGTACGTTAGCGGGTGAGCAGTTCTTC. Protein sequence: CASSRTLAGEQFF. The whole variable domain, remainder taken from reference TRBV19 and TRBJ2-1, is DGGITQSPKYLFRKEGQNVTLSCEQNLNHDAMYWYRQDPGQGLRLIYYSQIVNDFQKGDIAEGYSVSREKKESFPLTVTSAQKNPTAFYLCASSRTLAGEQFFGPGTRLTVL.

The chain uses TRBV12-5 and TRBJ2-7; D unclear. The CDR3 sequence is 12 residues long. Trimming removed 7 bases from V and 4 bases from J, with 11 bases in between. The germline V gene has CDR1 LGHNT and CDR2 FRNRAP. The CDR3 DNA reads TGTGCTAGTGCCCTGAATGGGTACGAGCAGTACTTC. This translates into CASALNGYEQYF.

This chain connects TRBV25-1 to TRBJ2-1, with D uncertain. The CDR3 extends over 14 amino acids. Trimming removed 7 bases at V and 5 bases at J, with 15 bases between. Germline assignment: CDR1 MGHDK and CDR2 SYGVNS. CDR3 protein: CASTERAENNEQFF. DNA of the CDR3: TGTGCCAGCACCGAACGGGCAGAGAACAATGAGCAGTTCTTC.

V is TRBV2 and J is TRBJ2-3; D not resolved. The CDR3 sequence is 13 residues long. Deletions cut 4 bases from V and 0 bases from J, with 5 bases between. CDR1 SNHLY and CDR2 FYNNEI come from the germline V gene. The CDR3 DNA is TGTGCCAGCAGTGCCGAAAGCACAGATACGCAGTATTTT. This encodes CASSAESTDTQYF. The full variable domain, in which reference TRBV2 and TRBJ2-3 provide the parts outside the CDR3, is EPEVTQTPSHQVTQMGQEVILRCVPISNHLYFYWYRQILGQKVEFLVSFYNNEISEKSEIFDDQFSVERPDGSNFTLKIRSTKLEDSAMYFCASSAESTDTQYFGPGTRLTVL.

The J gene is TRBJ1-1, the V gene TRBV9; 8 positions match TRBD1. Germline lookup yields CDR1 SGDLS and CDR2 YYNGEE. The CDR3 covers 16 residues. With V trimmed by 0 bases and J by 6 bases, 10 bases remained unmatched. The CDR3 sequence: CASSVATGGRKAEAFF. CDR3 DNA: TGTGCCAGCAGCGTAGCTACAGGGGGGCGTAAGGCTGAAGCTTTCTTT.

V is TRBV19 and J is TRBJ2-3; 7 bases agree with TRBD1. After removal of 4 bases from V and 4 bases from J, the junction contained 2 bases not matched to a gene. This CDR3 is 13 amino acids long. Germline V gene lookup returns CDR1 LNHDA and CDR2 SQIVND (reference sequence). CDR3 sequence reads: CASSNTGADTQYF. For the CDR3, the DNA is TGTGCCAGTAGTAATACAGGGGCAGATACGCAGTATTTT. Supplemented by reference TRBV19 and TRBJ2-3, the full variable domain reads DGGITQSPKYLFRKEGQNVTLSCEQNLNHDAMYWYRQDPGQGLRLIYYSQIVNDFQKGDIAEGYSVSREKKESFPLTVTSAQKNPTAFYLCASSNTGADTQYFGPGTRLTVL.

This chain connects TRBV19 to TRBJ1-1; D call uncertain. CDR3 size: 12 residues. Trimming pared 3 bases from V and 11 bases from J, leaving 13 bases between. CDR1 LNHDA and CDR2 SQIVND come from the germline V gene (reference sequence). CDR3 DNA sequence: TGTGCCAGTAGTATCCGAGACGGATGGGCTTTCTTT. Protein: CASSIRDGWAFF.

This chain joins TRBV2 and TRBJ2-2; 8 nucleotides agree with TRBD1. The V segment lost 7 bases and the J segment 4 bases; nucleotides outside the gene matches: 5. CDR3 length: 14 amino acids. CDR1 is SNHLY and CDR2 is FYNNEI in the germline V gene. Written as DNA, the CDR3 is TGTGCCAGCAATGGACAGGGACCCACCGGGGAGCTGTTTTTT. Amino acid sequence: CASNGQGPTGELFF.

DNA for the CDR3: TGTGCCAGCAGGACCCGGGGAAGGGAAAACATTCAGTACTTC. Its protein is CASRTRGRENIQYF. V gene TRBV5-6 combines with J gene TRBJ2-4, with D maybe TRBD2 (5 bases). CDR1 is SGHDT and CDR2 is YYEEEE in the germline V gene. Trimming removed 5 bases from V and 5 bases from J, with 14 bases in between. The CDR3 sequence is 14 residues long. The full variable domain, with the rest looked up from reference TRBV5-6 and TRBJ2-4, is DAGVTQSPTHLIKTRGQQVTLRCSPKSGHDTVSWYQQALGQGPQFIFQYYEEEERQRGNFPDRFSGHQFPNYSSELNVNALLLGDSALYLCASRTRGRENIQYFGAGTRLSVL.

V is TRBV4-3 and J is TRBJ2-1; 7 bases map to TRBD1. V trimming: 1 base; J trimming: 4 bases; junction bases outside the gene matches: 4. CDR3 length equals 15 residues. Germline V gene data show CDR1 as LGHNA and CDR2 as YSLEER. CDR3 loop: CASSQVTGPYNEQFF. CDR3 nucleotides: TGCGCCAGCAGCCAAGTGACAGGGCCTTACAATGAGCAGTTCTTC.

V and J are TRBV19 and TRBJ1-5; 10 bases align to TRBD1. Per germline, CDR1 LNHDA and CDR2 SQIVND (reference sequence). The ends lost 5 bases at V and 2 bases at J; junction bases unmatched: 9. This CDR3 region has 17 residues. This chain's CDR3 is CASSVRQGATGNQPQHF. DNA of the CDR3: TGTGCCAGTAGTGTCCGACAGGGGGCAACGGGCAATCAGCCCCAGCATTTT. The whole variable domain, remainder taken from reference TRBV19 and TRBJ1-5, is DGGITQSPKYLFRKEGQNVTLSCEQNLNHDAMYWYRQDPGQGLRLIYYSQIVNDFQKGDIAEGYSVSREKKESFPLTVTSAQKNPTAFYLCASSVRQGATGNQPQHFGDGTRLSIL.

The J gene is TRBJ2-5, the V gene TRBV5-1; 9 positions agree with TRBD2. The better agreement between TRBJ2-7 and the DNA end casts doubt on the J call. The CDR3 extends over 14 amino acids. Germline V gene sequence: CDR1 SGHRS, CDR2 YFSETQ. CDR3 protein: CASTETSGGYEQYF. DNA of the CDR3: TGCGCCAGCACCGAGACTAGCGGAGGTTACGAGCAGTACTTC.

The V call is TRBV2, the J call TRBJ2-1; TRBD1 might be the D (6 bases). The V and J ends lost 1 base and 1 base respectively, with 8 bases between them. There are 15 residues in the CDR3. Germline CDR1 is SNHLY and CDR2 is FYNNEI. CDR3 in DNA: TGTGCCAGCAGTGAAGACAGGGCGTCCTACAATGAGCAGTTCTTC. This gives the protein CASSEDRASYNEQFF.

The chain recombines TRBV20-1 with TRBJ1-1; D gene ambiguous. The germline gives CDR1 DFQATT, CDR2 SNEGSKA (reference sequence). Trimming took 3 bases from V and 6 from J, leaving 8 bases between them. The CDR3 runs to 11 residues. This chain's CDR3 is CSASSASEAFF. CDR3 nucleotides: TGCAGTGCTAGTTCGGCGTCTGAAGCTTTCTTT.

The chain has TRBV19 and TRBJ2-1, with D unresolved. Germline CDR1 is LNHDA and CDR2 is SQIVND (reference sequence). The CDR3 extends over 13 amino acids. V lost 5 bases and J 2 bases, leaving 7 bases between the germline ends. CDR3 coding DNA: TGTGCCAGTAGTCTCCCGCCCTACAATGAGCAGTTCTTC. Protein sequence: CASSLPPYNEQFF.

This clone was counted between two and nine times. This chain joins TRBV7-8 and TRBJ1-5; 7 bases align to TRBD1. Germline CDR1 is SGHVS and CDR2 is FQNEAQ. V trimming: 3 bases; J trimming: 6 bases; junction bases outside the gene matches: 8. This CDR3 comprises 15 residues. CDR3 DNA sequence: TGTGCCAGCAGCTTTGTAGGGGGCGAGGGTCAGCCCCAGCATTTT. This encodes CASSFVGGEGQPQHF.

The DNA for the CDR3 is TGTGCCAGCAGTAAATGGGGGAATTATCTCTCGGAGGGCTACACCTTC. It specifies CASSKWGNYLSEGYTF. V and J are TRBV11-2 and TRBJ1-2; the D gene is possibly TRBD1 (5 bases). Per germline, CDR1 SGHAT and CDR2 FQNNGV. The CDR3 extends over 16 amino acids. The V end was cut by 6 bases, the J end by 8 bases, with 25 bases between.

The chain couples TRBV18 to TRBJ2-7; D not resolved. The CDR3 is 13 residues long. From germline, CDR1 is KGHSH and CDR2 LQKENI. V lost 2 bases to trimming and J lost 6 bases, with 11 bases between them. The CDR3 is CASSPLDKGEQYF. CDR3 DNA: TGTGCCAGCTCACCATTAGACAAAGGCGAGCAGTACTTC.